Each of the 7 T cell receptor beta chains below was sequenced from the same sample in a study of identical twins. From the 5' RACE reads, TCRdb called clonotypes with MiXCR, one entry per CDR3 protein. The profile shows a few hundred thousand distinct CDR3 sequences, 9% to 10% of them singletons. These data also featured in a second study, about yellow fever vaccine responses in identical twins.

The sequencing input was PBMCs. All receptors derive from a woman aged 18-29 years in good health.

The rearrangement links TRBV4-3 to TRBJ2-7; D may be TRBD1 or TRBD2 (5 bases each). V was pared by 3 bases and J by 0 bases, with 9 bases between. Per the germline V gene, CDR1 is LGHNA and CDR2 is YSLEER. This CDR3 spans 14 amino acids. The CDR3 coding sequence is TGCGCCAGCAGCCACGGGACCCCCTCCTACGAGCAGTACTTC. Translation gives CASSHGTPSYEQYF.

This clonotype was counted at least ten times. The chain uses TRBV11-2 and TRBJ2-7; D unclear. Trimming left V 2 bases short and J 0 bases short, with 20 bases between. The CDR3 covers 18 residues. Germline values: CDR1 SGHAT, CDR2 FQNNGV. The CDR3 DNA reads TGTGCCAGCAGCTTAAAGTCCCAGTCCGATTCCCGCTCCTACGAGCAGTACTTC. Amino acids: CASSLKSQSDSRSYEQYF.

This clonotype was detected a few times. V gene TRBV10-3 combines with J gene TRBJ2-5; D remains unclear. Trimming removed 3 bases at V and 0 bases at J, with 14 bases between. The CDR3 consists of 16 residues. Germline V gives CDR1 ENHRY, CDR2 SYGVKD. The DNA of the CDR3 is TGTGCCATCAGTGATCCGGAAACTAAGTACCAAGAGACCCAGTACTTC. It yields the protein CAISDPETKYQETQYF.

This clonotype has more than one count but fewer than ten. The chain combines TRBV12-3 or TRBV12-4 with TRBJ1-5, with 7 positions matching TRBD1. This CDR3 is 14 amino acids long. V lost 8 bases, J lost 1 base, and 5 bases stayed unmatched. The DNA for the CDR3 is TGTGCCAGCGTCCCGACAGGGAGCAATCAGCCCCAGCATTTT. Amino acids: CASVPTGSNQPQHF.

This clonotype was seen ten or more times. This rearrangement joins TRBV6-5 to TRBJ1-1; D unclear. The CDR3 consists of 14 residues. The V gene lost 0 bases and the J gene lost 0 bases, with 5 bases spanning the gap. Germline V gene lookup returns CDR1 MNHEY and CDR2 SVGAGI. CDR3 bases: TGTGCCAGCAGTTACTCAGGAATGAACACTGAAGCTTTCTTT. It specifies CASSYSGMNTEAFF.

The chain employs TRBV20-1 and TRBJ2-7; TRBD1 aligns across 9 bases. The V gene end was trimmed by 3 bases and the J gene end by 5 bases; junction bases not matched to a gene: 14. Germline assignment: CDR1 DFQATT and CDR2 SNEGSKA (reference sequence). This CDR3 comprises 16 residues. CDR3 loop: CSASTRDREGADEQYF. CDR3 DNA: TGCAGTGCTAGTACCCGGGACAGGGAGGGGGCAGACGAGCAGTACTTC.

The chain recombines TRBV10-3 with TRBJ2-5, with D perhaps TRBD2 (5 bases). Trimming removed 4 bases at V and 7 bases at J, with 7 bases between. The CDR3 contains 11 residues. From germline, CDR1 is ENHRY and CDR2 SYGVKD. CDR3 nucleotides: TGTGCCATCAGTGGTGAGGGGACCCAGTACTTC. This encodes CAISGEGTQYF.